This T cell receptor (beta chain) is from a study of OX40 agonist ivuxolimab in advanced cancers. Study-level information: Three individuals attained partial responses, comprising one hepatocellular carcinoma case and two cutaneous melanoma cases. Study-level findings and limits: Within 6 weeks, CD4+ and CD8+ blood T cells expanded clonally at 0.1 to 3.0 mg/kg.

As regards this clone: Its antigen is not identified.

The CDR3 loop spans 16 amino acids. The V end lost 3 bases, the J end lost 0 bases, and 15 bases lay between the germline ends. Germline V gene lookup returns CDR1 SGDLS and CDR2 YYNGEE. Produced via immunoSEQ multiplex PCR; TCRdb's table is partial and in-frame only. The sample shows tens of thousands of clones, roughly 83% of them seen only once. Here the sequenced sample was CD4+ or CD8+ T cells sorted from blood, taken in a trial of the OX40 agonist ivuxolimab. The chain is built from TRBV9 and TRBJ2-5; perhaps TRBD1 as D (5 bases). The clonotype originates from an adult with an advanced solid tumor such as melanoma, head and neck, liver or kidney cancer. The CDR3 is CASSEGWVYNQETQYF. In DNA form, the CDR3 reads TGTGCCAGCAGCGAGGGGTGGGTCTACAACCAAGAGACCCAGTACTTC.